The 2 T cell receptor beta chains below were found in one sample sequenced in a study of T-cell memory formation after mild COVID-19. One entry per CDR3 protein, called by TCRdb with MiXCR from the 5' RACE reads. The table has roughly 380,000 distinct CDR3 sequences, 28% seen once; the top ten hold approximately 15%. Sequencing was done on a sample of PBMCs or a T cell subset sorted from them (not recorded which). The receptors here all came from an adult woman who had mild COVID-19 (a few samples of this study predate the infection). Cell type and time point are not known.

To note about this clonotype: A read error may produce the germline difference seen at one junction end. The chain uses TRBV18 and TRBJ1-2; 7 nucleotides match TRBD1. The CDR3 is 13 residues long. Germline CDR1 reads KGHSH; CDR2 reads LQKENI. Written as DNA, the CDR3 is TGCGCCAGCAGCCCGGACAGGAGCTATGGCTACACCTTC. Protein sequence: CASSPDRSYGYTF.

This clonotype was counted a few times. This chain connects TRBV12-3 or TRBV12-4 to TRBJ1-6, with 9 bases lining up with TRBD1. V shed 5 bases and J 10 bases; nucleotides not matched to a gene: 6. The length of the CDR3 is 14 residues. CDR3 sequence reads: CASSGGQGQSPLHF. Here the CDR3 DNA reads TGTGCCAGCAGTGGGGGACAGGGCCAATCACCCCTCCACTTT.